These 31 T cell receptor beta chains were all obtained from the same sample, sequenced in a study of shared clonotypes between healthy human individuals. Repertoires were generated with immunoSEQ multiplex PCR, while TCRdb's copy carries only in-frame clones and drops some. The table includes about 980,000 clones, 76% detected once. The sequenced sample was memory CD4+ T cells sorted from blood. The subset denotes: CD45RA-negative fraction. Source of these receptors: a man aged 18 to 35 in good health.

The rearrangement links TRBV29-1 to TRBJ1-2, with D perhaps TRBD1 (6 bases). The CDR3 is made up of 14 amino acids. V was clipped by 4 bases and J by 1 base, with 13 bases between them. Germline loops: CDR1 SQVTM, CDR2 ANQGSEA. In DNA, the CDR3 is TGCAGCGTTGGGACAGCCACTTTTAACTATGGCTACACCTTC. As protein: CSVGTATFNYGYTF.

The chain uses TRBV27 and TRBJ2-7, with 14 bases identical to TRBD2. Trimming cost V 4 bases and J 2 bases; bases outside gene matches: 16. The CDR3 totals 20 residues. The germline V gene has CDR1 MNHEY and CDR2 SMNVEV (reference sequence). CDR3 DNA: TGTGCCAGCAGTTCTTCCCCCGGGACTAGCGGGAGTAGGCCCCCCTACGAGCAGTACTTC. This translates into CASSSSPGTSGSRPPYEQYF.

The chain couples TRBV7-8 to TRBJ2-1; 8 positions agree with TRBD2. Trimming cost V 6 bases and J 3 bases; bases outside gene matches: 7. This CDR3 spans 15 amino acids. CDR1 is SGHVS and CDR2 is FQNEAQ in the germline V gene. CDR3 DNA sequence: TGTGCCAGCAGTTCCGGGACTAGGAGCTACAATGAGCAGTTCTTC. Translating gives CASSSGTRSYNEQFF.

The chain links TRBV30 to TRBJ1-6; D possibly corresponds to TRBD1 (6 bases). The CDR3 is 14 amino acids. V lost 0 bases and J lost 6, with 9 bases in between. Germline V gene data show CDR1 as GTSNPN and CDR2 as SVGIG (reference sequence). The CDR3 loop reads CAWSVFRGNSPLHF. CDR3 DNA: TGTGCCTGGAGTGTTTTCAGGGGTAATTCACCCCTCCACTTT.

This chain connects TRBV5-6 to TRBJ1-2; 9 bases are a match to TRBD1. Unmatched junction bases numbered 8, after V lost 0 bases and J lost 5 bases. There are 16 residues in the CDR3. Germline CDR1 reads SGHDT; CDR2 reads YYEEEE. CDR3 nucleotide sequence: TGTGCCAGCAGCTTGGCGGGGGACAGGGCTCGTTATGGCTACACCTTC. It codes for CASSLAGDRARYGYTF.

V is TRBV5-5 and J is TRBJ2-5; 8 bases fit TRBD1. This CDR3 comprises 16 residues. V lost 0 bases to trimming and J lost 5 bases; unmatched junction nucleotides: 9. Germline lookup yields CDR1 SGHKS and CDR2 YYEKEE (reference sequence). The CDR3 reads CASSLGQGAIMETQYF. In nucleotides, the CDR3 is TGTGCCAGCAGCTTGGGGCAGGGGGCGATCATGGAGACCCAGTACTTC.

This rearrangement joins TRBV29-1 to TRBJ2-1; D might be TRBD2 (5 bases). Germline CDR1 reads SQVTM; CDR2 reads ANQGSEA. This CDR3 comprises 15 residues. With 1 base removed from V and 4 bases from J, the gap between germline ends came to 14 bases. CDR3 nucleotide sequence: TGCAGCGTTGAAGGCAGGACGCGACTATACAATGAGCAGTTCTTC. Protein product: CSVEGRTRLYNEQFF.

The CDR3 sequence is CASKLRGTGNTIYF. Written as DNA, the CDR3 is TGTGCCAGCAAGCTGAGGGGTACTGGAAACACCATATATTTT. The V gene is TRBV7-8, the J gene TRBJ1-3; D may be TRBD1 (5 bases). V was trimmed by 7 bases and J by 2 bases, leaving 12 bases between them. Germline values: CDR1 SGHVS, CDR2 FQNEAQ. The CDR3 sequence is 14 residues long.

J is TRBJ1-1 and V is TRBV28, with TRBD1 matching 10 bases. The CDR3 covers 16 residues. V lost 5 bases and J lost 4; bases outside the gene matches: 10. Germline V CDR1 and CDR2: MDHEN, SYDVKM. CDR3 in amino acids: CASSLGQGLGGTEAFF. The CDR3 DNA sequence: TGTGCCAGCAGTCTGGGACAGGGGCTAGGTGGCACTGAAGCTTTCTTT.

V and J are TRBV6-5 and TRBJ2-7; D possibly corresponds to TRBD1 (6 bases). V lost 2 bases and J 6 bases, leaving 17 bases between the germline ends. CDR1 is MNHEY, CDR2 SVGAGI, per germline. The CDR3 spans 15 residues. CDR3 protein: CASSYAPGVNGEQYF. Here the CDR3 DNA reads TGTGCCAGCAGTTACGCCCCAGGGGTTAACGGCGAGCAGTACTTC.

A word on this clone: Other DNA sequences of this sample code for an identical CDR3. The chain joins TRBV5-1 to TRBJ1-5; D is possibly TRBD1 (6 bases). Deletions cut 1 base from V and 7 bases from J, with 9 bases between. The CDR3 spans 13 residues. From germline, CDR1 is SGHRS and CDR2 YFSETQ. CDR3: CASSLSGDQPQHF. Here the CDR3 DNA reads TGCGCCAGCAGCTTGTCAGGGGACCAGCCCCAGCATTTT.

Worth noting for this clone: The same CDR3 is also encoded by other DNA sequences in this sample. The V call is TRBV2, the J call TRBJ1-2; D is unclear. The CDR3 runs to 12 residues. Germline lookup yields CDR1 SNHLY and CDR2 FYNNEI. V was cut by 3 bases and J by 5 bases, with 7 bases left in between. Here the CDR3 reads CASSEGLYGYTF. The CDR3 DNA follows: TGTGCCAGCAGTGAGGGCCTTTATGGCTACACCTTC.

V usage is TRBV29-1 and J usage is TRBJ2-1; TRBD2 might be the D (5 bases). Germline V gene sequence: CDR1 SQVTM, CDR2 ANQGSEA. Trimming took 4 bases from V and 9 from J, leaving 10 bases between them. The CDR3 spans 11 residues. The CDR3 region has the DNA TGCAGCGTTGGTAGCGCCCTTGAGCAGTTCTTC. This sequence encodes CSVGSALEQFF.

The chain joins TRBV5-1 to TRBJ2-5; no definite D call. Trimming pared 3 bases from V and 5 bases from J, leaving 14 bases between. The CDR3 is made up of 14 amino acids. CDR1 is SGHRS, CDR2 YFSETQ, per germline. CDR3 nucleotides: TGCGCCAGCAGCTCCGGAACCTTGGGGGAGACCCAGTACTTC. Translating it yields CASSSGTLGETQYF.

The chain is built from TRBV28 and TRBJ2-7, with 9 bases identical to TRBD1. The J segment lost 6 bases and the V segment lost 5 bases, leaving 11 bases of the junction unmatched. CDR1 MDHEN and CDR2 SYDVKM come from the germline V gene. CDR3 length equals 15 residues. Written as DNA, the CDR3 is TGTGCCAGCAGTCTCGGGGACAGGGAGGTGCCCGAGCAGTACTTC. Translating gives CASSLGDREVPEQYF.

The chain joins TRBV7-6 to TRBJ2-5; 7 bases are shared with TRBD1. The CDR3 consists of 14 residues. Trimming at V came to 2 bases and at J to 1 base, leaving 1 base not matched to a gene. Germline V lookup: CDR1 SGHVS, CDR2 FNYEAQ. CDR3 coding DNA: TGTGCCAGCAGCTTAACAGGGGCCCAAGAGACCCAGTACTTC. This translates into CASSLTGAQETQYF.

The V and J genes are TRBV9 and TRBJ2-3, with 7 bases lining up with TRBD2. The V segment lost 2 bases and the J segment 2 bases; nucleotides outside the gene matches: 5. This CDR3 comprises 15 residues. Germline CDR1 is SGDLS and CDR2 is YYNGEE. CDR3 residues: CASSVGAGVTDTQYF. CDR3 coding DNA: TGTGCCAGCAGCGTTGGCGCGGGGGTCACAGATACGCAGTATTTT.

V usage is TRBV7-9 and J usage is TRBJ2-1, with D unclear. The germline V gene has CDR1 SEHNR and CDR2 FQNEAQ (reference sequence). The CDR3 runs to 15 residues. The V gene lost 5 bases and the J gene lost 0 bases, with 11 bases spanning the gap. CDR3 coding DNA: TGTGCCAGCAGCCCCTCTAGGAGCTCCTACAATGAGCAGTTCTTC. This gives the protein CASSPSRSSYNEQFF.

The genes are TRBV7-9 and TRBJ2-3, with 7 bases matching TRBD2. V lost 5 bases, J lost 2 bases, and 7 bases stayed unmatched. There are 15 residues in the CDR3. Germline V lookup: CDR1 SEHNR, CDR2 FQNEAQ (reference sequence). The CDR3 DNA reads as TGTGCCAGCAGCCCGTACCGGGACTACACAGATACGCAGTATTTT. It encodes CASSPYRDYTDTQYF.

V is TRBV28 and J is TRBJ1-2; 8 bases are a match to TRBD1. CDR3 length: 12 amino acids. V was clipped by 8 bases and J by 7 bases; unmatched bases: 6. Germline V gene lookup returns CDR1 MDHEN and CDR2 SYDVKM. The chain's CDR3 is CASQGARRGYTF. The DNA of the CDR3 is TGTGCCAGCCAGGGGGCGCGGCGTGGCTACACCTTC.

The chain links TRBV9 to TRBJ1-4, with D tentatively TRBD1 (5 bases). The CDR3 extends over 16 amino acids. V was pared by 1 base and J by 5 bases, with 15 bases between. From germline, CDR1 is SGDLS and CDR2 YYNGEE. The CDR3 bases are TGTGCCAGCAGCGTAAGGGCCCAGGGTGGCAATGAAAAACTGTTTTTT. Protein sequence: CASSVRAQGGNEKLFF.

The DNA for the CDR3 is TGTGCCAGCAACGACCGAGAGACCCAGTACTTC. Its translation is CASNDRETQYF. The rearrangement joins TRBV2 to TRBJ2-5; D gene uncertain. This CDR3 has 11 residues. Germline loops: CDR1 SNHLY, CDR2 FYNNEI. V was shortened by 7 bases and J by 4 bases, with 7 bases between the two germline ends.

This sequence joins TRBV4-2 and TRBJ2-3; maybe TRBD2 (6 bases). CDR1 is LGHNA and CDR2 is YNFKEQ in the germline V gene. Trimming pared 3 bases from V and 1 base from J, leaving 20 bases between. This CDR3 is built from 18 residues. The CDR3 nucleotides are TGTGCCAGCAGCCAGGACCGGGACCCCCAGCGGGGCACAGATACGCAGTATTTT. It specifies CASSQDRDPQRGTDTQYF.

For this clone: Other DNA sequences within the sample encode an identical CDR3. The chain employs TRBV30 and TRBJ1-5, with no clear D. CDR1 GTSNPN and CDR2 SVGIG come from the germline V gene (reference sequence). Trimming removed 0 bases from V and 5 bases from J, with 8 bases in between. The CDR3 loop spans 13 amino acids. CDR3 DNA sequence: TGTGCCTGGAGTGTATCGTTGGATCAGCCCCAGCATTTT. It translates to CAWSVSLDQPQHF.

As for this clone: Distinct nucleotide sequences in the sample also encode this CDR3. The rearrangement uses TRBV19 and TRBJ1-5; D uncertain. There are 15 residues in the CDR3. V gave up 1 base and J gave up 3 bases, with 10 bases separating them. Germline lookup yields CDR1 LNHDA and CDR2 SQIVND (reference sequence). In DNA, the CDR3 is TGTGCCAGTAGTATAGTAGGGCAGTACAATCAGCCCCAGCATTTT. Residues: CASSIVGQYNQPQHF.

The J gene is TRBJ1-3, the V gene TRBV9; no clear D gene. This CDR3 has 15 amino acids. Trimming removed 0 bases from V and 4 bases from J, with 11 bases in between. Germline V lookup: CDR1 SGDLS, CDR2 YYNGEE. CDR3 DNA sequence: TGTGCCAGCAGCGTAGGATGGGGTCTGGGAAACACCATATATTTT. This gives the protein CASSVGWGLGNTIYF.

The rearrangement joins TRBV30 to TRBJ2-5; TRBD2 might be the D (6 bases). Germline V gene sequence: CDR1 GTSNPN, CDR2 SVGIG (reference sequence). The CDR3 is 15 residues long. Trimming took 3 bases from V and 3 from J, leaving 17 bases between them. As DNA, the CDR3 is TGTGCCTGGAGAGTTCCGGGACTGGGGAAAGAGACCCAGTACTTC. Amino acids: CAWRVPGLGKETQYF.

The chain couples TRBV6-6 to TRBJ1-1; D call uncertain. V was clipped by 6 bases and J by 1 base, with 9 bases between them. The CDR3 extends over 13 amino acids. The germline V gene encodes CDR1 MNHNY and CDR2 SVGAGI (reference sequence). In DNA, the CDR3 is TGTGCCAGCAGCCAAATACAGAACACTGAAGCTTTCTTT. Translation gives CASSQIQNTEAFF.

The CDR3 loop is CASSWRGGNQPQHF. DNA for the CDR3: TGTGCCAGCAGCTGGAGGGGGGGCAATCAGCCCCAGCATTTT. This rearrangement joins TRBV7-2 to TRBJ1-5, with D maybe TRBD1 (6 bases). The V end was cut by 4 bases, the J end by 2 bases, with 9 bases between. Germline CDR1 and CDR2: SGHTA and FQGNSA. This CDR3 is built from 14 residues.

The chain carries TRBV10-3 and TRBJ2-3, with 9 bases identical to TRBD1. Germline CDR1 reads ENHRY; CDR2 reads SYGVKD. CDR3 length: 16 residues. Trimming cost V 5 bases and J 3 bases; bases outside gene matches: 9. This CDR3 is CAISPGTGMSTDTQYF. CDR3 DNA: TGTGCCATCAGTCCTGGGACAGGGATGAGTACAGATACGCAGTATTTT.

Details on this clone: At one end, the junction sequence differs from germline, possibly due to a read error. The V call is TRBV25-1, the J call TRBJ2-7, with D tentatively TRBD2 (5 bases). The CDR3 spans 12 residues. Germline CDR1 reads MGHDK; CDR2 reads SYGVNS. The CDR3 loop reads CASSESTASRHF. The DNA of the CDR3 is TGTGCCAGCAGTGAATCGACCGCTAGCAGGCACTTC.